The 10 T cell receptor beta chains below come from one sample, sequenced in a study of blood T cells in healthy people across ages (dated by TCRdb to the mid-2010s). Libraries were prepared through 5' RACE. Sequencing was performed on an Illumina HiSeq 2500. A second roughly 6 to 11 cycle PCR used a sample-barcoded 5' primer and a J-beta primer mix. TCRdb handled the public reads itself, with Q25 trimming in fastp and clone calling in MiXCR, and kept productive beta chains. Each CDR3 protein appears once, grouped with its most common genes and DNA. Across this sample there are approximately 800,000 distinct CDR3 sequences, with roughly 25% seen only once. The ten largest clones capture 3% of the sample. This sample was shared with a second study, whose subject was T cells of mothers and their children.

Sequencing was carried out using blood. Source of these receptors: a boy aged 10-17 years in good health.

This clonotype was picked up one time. The CDR3 nucleotides read TGTGCCAGCAGTTACGTGCTAGCGGGAGTCTTCTCCTACAATGAGCAGTTCTTC. It specifies CASSYVLAGVFSYNEQFF. The V and J genes are TRBV6-5 and TRBJ2-1; TRBD2 aligns across 10 bases. The CDR3 runs 18 residues. Trimming at V came to 2 bases and at J to 0 bases, leaving 7 bases not matched to a gene. The germline V gene has CDR1 MNHEY and CDR2 SVGAGI.

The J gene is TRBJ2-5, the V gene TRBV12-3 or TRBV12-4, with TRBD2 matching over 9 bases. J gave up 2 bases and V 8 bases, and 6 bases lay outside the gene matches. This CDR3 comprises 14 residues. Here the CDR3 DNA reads TGTGCCAGCTCGACTAGCGGAGATCAAGAGACCCAGTACTTC. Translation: CASSTSGDQETQYF.

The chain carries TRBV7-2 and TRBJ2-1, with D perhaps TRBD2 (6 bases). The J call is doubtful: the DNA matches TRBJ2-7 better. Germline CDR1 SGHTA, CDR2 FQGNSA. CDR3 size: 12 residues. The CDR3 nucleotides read TGTGCCAGCAGCATCGGGAGCACAGGGCAGTACTTC. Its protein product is CASSIGSTGQYF.

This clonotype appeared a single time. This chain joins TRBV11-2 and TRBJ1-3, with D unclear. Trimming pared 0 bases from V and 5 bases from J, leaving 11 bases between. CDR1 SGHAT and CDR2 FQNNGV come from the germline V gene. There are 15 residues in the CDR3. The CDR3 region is CASSLDRFSRNTIYF. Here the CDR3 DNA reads TGTGCCAGCAGCTTAGATCGATTTTCCCGAAACACCATATATTTT. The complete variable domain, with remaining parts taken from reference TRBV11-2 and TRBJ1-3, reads EAGVAQSPRYKIIEKRQSVAFWCNPISGHATLYWYQQILGQGPKLLIQFQNNGVVDDSQLPKDRFSAERLKGVDSTLKIQPAKLEDSAVYLCASSLDRFSRNTIYFGEGSWLTVV.

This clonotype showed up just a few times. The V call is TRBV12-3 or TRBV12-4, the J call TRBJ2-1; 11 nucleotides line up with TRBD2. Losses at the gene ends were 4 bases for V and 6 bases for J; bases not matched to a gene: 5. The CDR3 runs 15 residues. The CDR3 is CASSSYSGGANEQFF. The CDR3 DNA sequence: TGTGCCAGCAGTTCCTATAGCGGGGGGGCCAATGAGCAGTTCTTC.

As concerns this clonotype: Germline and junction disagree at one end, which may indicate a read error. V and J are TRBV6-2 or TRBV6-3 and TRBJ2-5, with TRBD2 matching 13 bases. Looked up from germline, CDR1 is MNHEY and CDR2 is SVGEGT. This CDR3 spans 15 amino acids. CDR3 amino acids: CASRPLGLAGASEFF. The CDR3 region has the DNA TGTGCCAGCAGACCCCTTGGACTAGCGGGAGCGAGTGAGTTCTTC.

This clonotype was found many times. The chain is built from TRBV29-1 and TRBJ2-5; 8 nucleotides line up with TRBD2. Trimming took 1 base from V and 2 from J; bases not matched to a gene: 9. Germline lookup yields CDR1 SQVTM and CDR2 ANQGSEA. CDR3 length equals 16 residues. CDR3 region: CSVEGVTAGVQETQYF. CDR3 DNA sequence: TGCAGCGTTGAAGGAGTAACAGCGGGGGTTCAAGAGACCCAGTACTTC.

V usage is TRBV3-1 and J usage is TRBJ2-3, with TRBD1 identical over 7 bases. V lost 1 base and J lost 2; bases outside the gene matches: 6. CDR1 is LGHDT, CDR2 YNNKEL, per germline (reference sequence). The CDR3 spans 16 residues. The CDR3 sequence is CASSQGTGTDTDTQYF. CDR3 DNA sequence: TGTGCCAGCAGCCAAGGTACCGGGACAGACACAGATACGCAGTATTTT.

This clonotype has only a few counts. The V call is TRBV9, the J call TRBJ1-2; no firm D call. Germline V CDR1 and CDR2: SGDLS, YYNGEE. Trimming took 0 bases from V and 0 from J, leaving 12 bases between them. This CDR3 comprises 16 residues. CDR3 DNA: TGTGCCAGCAGCGTAGGAATGGCGGGAGCTAACTATGGCTACACCTTC. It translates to CASSVGMAGANYGYTF.

CDR3 sequence (DNA): TGTGCCAGCTCACCATCCTCTACAGGGATTTACGAGCAGTACTTC. Protein product: CASSPSSTGIYEQYF. V gene TRBV18 combines with J gene TRBJ2-7; TRBD1 might be the D (6 bases). Trimming shortened V by 2 bases and J by 4 bases, and 15 bases separated the two germline ends. Germline V gene data show CDR1 as KGHSH and CDR2 as LQKENI. The CDR3 sequence is 15 residues long. Drawing the rest from reference TRBV18 and TRBJ2-7, the complete variable domain is NAGVMQNPRHLVRRRGQEARLRCSPMKGHSHVYWYRQLPEEGLKFMVYLQKENIIDESGMPKERFSAEFPKEGPSILRIQQVVRGDSAAYFCASSPSSTGIYEQYFGPGTRLTVT.